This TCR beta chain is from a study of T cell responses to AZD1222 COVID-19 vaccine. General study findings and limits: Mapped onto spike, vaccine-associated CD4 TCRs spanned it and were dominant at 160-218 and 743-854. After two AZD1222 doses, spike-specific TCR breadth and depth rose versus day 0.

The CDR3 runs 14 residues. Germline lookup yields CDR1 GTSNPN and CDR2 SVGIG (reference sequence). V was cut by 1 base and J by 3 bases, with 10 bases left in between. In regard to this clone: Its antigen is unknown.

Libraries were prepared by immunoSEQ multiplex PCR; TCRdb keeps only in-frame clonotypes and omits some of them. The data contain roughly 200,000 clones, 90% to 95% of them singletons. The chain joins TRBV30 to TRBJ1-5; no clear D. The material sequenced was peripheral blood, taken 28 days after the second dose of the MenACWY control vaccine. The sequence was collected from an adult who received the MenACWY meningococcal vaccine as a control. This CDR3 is CAWSDGLSNQPQHF. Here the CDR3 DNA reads TGTGCCTGGAGTGATGGGCTATCCAATCAGCCCCAGCATTTT.